The 20 T cell receptor beta chains below all came from one sample that was sequenced in a study of blood T cell repertoires in COVID-19. This table comes from immunoSEQ multiplex PCR, and its TCRdb copy is limited to in-frame clones, with some not included. The sample yields fewer than 350,000 clones, around 89% seen once. Sequencing was performed on PBMCs or T cells enriched from blood (not recorded which). Receptors were obtained from a woman in her 40s who had recovered from COVID-19.

The V call is TRBV4-3, the J call TRBJ2-7; D remains unclear. CDR3 length: 15 amino acids. V was cut by 0 bases and J by 2 bases, with 11 bases left in between. Germline V CDR1 and CDR2: LGHNA, YSLEER. The CDR3: CASSQDRSAAYEQYF. The CDR3 bases are TGCGCCAGCAGCCAAGATCGGAGCGCCGCCTACGAGCAGTACTTC.

The chain couples TRBV11-3 to TRBJ2-5, with D tentatively TRBD1 (6 bases). Germline lookup yields CDR1 SGHNT and CDR2 YENEEA. The V and J ends lost 6 bases and 5 bases respectively, with 13 bases between them. The CDR3 is made up of 13 amino acids. The CDR3 DNA reads as TGTGCCAGCAGTATACAGGGTCGGGAGACCCAGTACTTC. Protein product: CASSIQGRETQYF.

This clone was observed a handful of times. The chain uses TRBV5-6 and TRBJ2-3, with a tentative D call TRBD1 (5 bases). Trimming removed 3 bases from V and 2 bases from J, with 16 bases in between. Germline CDR1 SGHDT, CDR2 YYEEEE. This CDR3 is built from 16 residues. CDR3 sequence (DNA): TGTGCCAGCAGCTCGACAACAGGCAAGACCACAGATACGCAGTATTTT. This encodes CASSSTTGKTTDTQYF. Variable domain in full (rest from reference TRBV5-6 and TRBJ2-3): DAGVTQSPTHLIKTRGQQVTLRCSPKSGHDTVSWYQQALGQGPQFIFQYYEEEERQRGNFPDRFSGHQFPNYSSELNVNALLLGDSALYLCASSSTTGKTTDTQYFGPGTRLTVL.

The chain carries TRBV18 and TRBJ2-2, with 9 bases aligning to TRBD1. There are 16 residues in the CDR3. Trimming took 8 bases from V and 2 from J; bases not matched to a gene: 9. Germline CDR1 is KGHSH and CDR2 is LQKENI. The CDR3 DNA reads as TGTGCCAGCCGACAGGGGGTAAATACCAACACCGGGGAGCTGTTTTTT. Translation: CASRQGVNTNTGELFF.

This chain uses TRBV27 with TRBJ1-5; D is unresolved. Trimming shortened V by 3 bases and J by 11 bases, and 11 bases separated the two germline ends. The CDR3 runs to 12 residues. Germline values: CDR1 MNHEY, CDR2 SMNVEV (reference sequence). In DNA form, the CDR3 reads TGTGCCAGCAGTTTCTGGGGAGAAGCCCAGCATTTT. Its protein is CASSFWGEAQHF.

The genes are TRBV10-3 and TRBJ2-7, with 7 bases matching TRBD1. This CDR3 region has 13 residues. CDR1 is ENHRY and CDR2 is SYGVKD in the germline V gene. The junction had 7 bases not matched to a gene; V was cut back by 11 bases and J by 0 bases. CDR3 DNA: TGTGCCGGCGCGACAGGGACCTCCTACGAGCAGTACTTC. Protein: CAGATGTSYEQYF.

This chain uses TRBV7-2 with TRBJ2-7; TRBD1 might be the D (5 bases). This CDR3 comprises 14 residues. Between the trimmed V and J ends, which lost 1 base and 5 bases, there was a span of 12 bases. Germline V gene lookup returns CDR1 SGHTA and CDR2 FQGNSA. DNA for the CDR3: TGTGCCAGCAGCTTAGTTGGCAGGGTCAACGAGCAGTACTTC. Residues: CASSLVGRVNEQYF.

V and J are TRBV11-2 and TRBJ2-7; D is undetermined. The CDR3 consists of 12 residues. V shed 4 bases and J shed 4 bases, with 8 bases lying between them. Per germline, CDR1 SGHAT and CDR2 FQNNGV. The CDR3 region is CASSSTSYEQYF. The CDR3 DNA reads as TGTGCCAGCAGCTCGACATCATACGAGCAGTACTTC.

The rearrangement uses TRBV5-6 and TRBJ1-1, with 7 nucleotides matching TRBD1. V trimming: 3 bases; J trimming: 1 base; junction bases outside the gene matches: 9. This CDR3 has 16 residues. CDR1 SGHDT and CDR2 YYEEEE come from the germline V gene. The CDR3 region has the DNA TGTGCCAGCAGCTCCACCCCTAGGGACAGGAACACTGAAGCTTTCTTT. It yields the protein CASSSTPRDRNTEAFF.

The gene calls are TRBV2 and TRBJ2-3; TRBD2 aligns across 9 bases. The CDR3 is 16 amino acids. V was clipped by 8 bases and J by 6 bases; unmatched bases: 15. The V gene's germline CDR1 is SNHLY and CDR2 FYNNEI. The DNA of the CDR3 is TGTGCCAGCCGTCCTGGGGCGGGAGGGCCCCTGGATACGCAGTATTTT. Its protein product is CASRPGAGGPLDTQYF.

The chain uses TRBV5-4 and TRBJ1-4; TRBD1 agrees at 9 bases. The germline gives CDR1 SGHNT, CDR2 YYREEE (reference sequence). J was trimmed by 7 bases and V by 3 bases; bases with no gene match: 7. The CDR3 sequence is 15 residues long. The CDR3 is CASSSKTGGSEKLFF. CDR3 bases: TGTGCCAGCAGCTCTAAGACAGGGGGGAGTGAAAAACTGTTTTTT.

The chain combines TRBV2 with TRBJ2-3; 10 bases agree with TRBD2. The J segment lost 11 bases and the V segment lost 2 bases, leaving 10 bases of the junction unmatched. This CDR3 is built from 15 residues. Germline V lookup: CDR1 SNHLY, CDR2 FYNNEI. CDR3: CASSESPSGSLEQYF. The CDR3, as DNA: TGTGCCAGCAGTGAATCCCCTAGCGGGAGTCTAGAGCAGTATTTT.

The table lists this clone with a count of one. CDR3 in DNA: TGTGCCAGCAGCCGCCGACTGAGCTCTGGAAACACCATATATTTT. Its protein product is CASSRRLSSGNTIYF. The chain employs TRBV7-2 and TRBJ1-3, with D unresolved. Per germline, CDR1 SGHTA and CDR2 FQGNSA. Deletions cut 5 bases from V and 0 bases from J, with 11 bases between. The CDR3 totals 15 residues.

The rearrangement joins TRBV4-1 to TRBJ1-2; TRBD1 agrees at 7 bases. Germline CDR1 reads MGHRA; CDR2 reads YSYEKL. The CDR3 runs to 16 residues. Trimming removed 0 bases from V and 5 bases from J; junction bases left unmatched: 9. The CDR3 bases are TGCGCCAGCAGCCAAGACCCGGGACAGCAATATTATGGCTACACCTTC. It yields the protein CASSQDPGQQYYGYTF.

The V gene is TRBV10-3, the J gene TRBJ1-5, with TRBD1 as a possible D gene (5 bases). V shed 6 bases and J shed 2 bases, with 11 bases lying between them. This CDR3 comprises 14 residues. CDR1 is ENHRY and CDR2 is SYGVKD in the germline V gene. CDR3 region: CAIRTALGNQPQHF. The CDR3 nucleotides read TGTGCCATCAGGACAGCCCTTGGCAATCAGCCCCAGCATTTT.

V is TRBV12-3 or TRBV12-4 and J is TRBJ1-1; D not certain. The V gene lost 3 bases and the J gene lost 7 bases, with 12 bases spanning the gap. CDR3 length: 13 amino acids. CDR3 in amino acids: CASSLYGESEAFF. Written as DNA, the CDR3 is TGTGCCAGCAGTTTGTATGGGGAGAGTGAAGCTTTCTTT.

The chain carries TRBV29-1 and TRBJ1-3; D not certain. Deletions cut 1 base from V and 4 bases from J, with 11 bases between. The germline V gene has CDR1 SQVTM and CDR2 ANQGSEA. There are 14 residues in the CDR3. The DNA of the CDR3 is TGCAGCGTTGAAGGGTTTGGGAGCGGAAACACCATATATTTT. It specifies CSVEGFGSGNTIYF.

DNA of the CDR3: TGTGCCATCAGCCGCACTTTTATCGGGCCTAGCGGGGAGGGCGCACCTCAAGAGACCCAGTACTTC. Its protein product is CAISRTFIGPSGEGAPQETQYF. The rearrangement joins TRBV10-3 to TRBJ2-5, with 9 bases that match TRBD2. The CDR3 is made up of 22 amino acids. Germline CDR1 is ENHRY and CDR2 is SYGVKD. Unmatched junction bases numbered 28, after V lost 6 bases and J lost 2 bases.

The rearrangement joins TRBV9 to TRBJ2-7, with 7 bases identical to TRBD1. The junction had 4 bases not matched to a gene; V was cut back by 4 bases and J by 3 bases. CDR1 is SGDLS and CDR2 is YYNGEE in the germline V gene. This CDR3 has 13 amino acids. The CDR3 DNA reads TGTGCCAGCAGCACTCCAGGGGGCTACGAGCAGTACTTC. Its translation is CASSTPGGYEQYF. The variable domain in full, with the rest retrieved from reference TRBV9 and TRBJ2-7, is DSGVTQTPKHLITATGQRVTLRCSPRSGDLSVYWYQQSLDQGLQFLIQYYNGEERAKGNILERFSAQQFPDLHSELNLSSLELGDSALYFCASSTPGGYEQYFGPGTRLTVT.

Here the CDR3 reads CASSLAAGTNEQFF. For the CDR3, the DNA is TGCGCCAGCAGCTTGGCCGCGGGTACTAATGAGCAGTTCTTC. The V call is TRBV5-1, the J call TRBJ2-1; TRBD2 is a possible D gene (5 bases). V shed 0 bases and J shed 7 bases, with 11 bases lying between them. The V gene's germline CDR1 is SGHRS and CDR2 YFSETQ. The CDR3 runs to 14 residues.